This paragraph reports one T cell receptor (beta chain). Its antigen is unknown. Vbeta (60) and Jbeta (13) primers were used in the PCR. Profiling relied on immunoSEQ multiplex PCR, and the TCRdb table lists in-frame clones only, not all of them. The repertoire has tens of thousands of clones, around 80% of them found once; the top ten carry over 0.5%. CDR1 and CDR2 from the germline V gene are MGHRA and YSYEKL. This CDR3 comprises 15 residues. V shed 2 bases, J shed 5 bases, and the junction held 6 bases outside the gene matches. The data belong to a study of cytomegalovirus exposure and HLA in healthy donors. Across the whole study: Unique TCR beta sequences numbering 120 million or so came from about 179 million T cells in an earlier analysis. Study conclusions and caveats: Most of the CMV-associated TCR beta chains (in a later analysis) appeared to be HLA-restricted.

The rearrangement uses TRBV4-1 and TRBJ2-7; 10 bases align to TRBD1. Sequenced: PBMCs. This sequence was found in a man under 40 in good health and CMV-seronegative. The CDR3 nucleotides read TGCGCCAGCAGCCAAAACGGACAGGGGGGCGACGAGCAGTACTTC. Translation gives CASSQNGQGGDEQYF.